A selection of T cell receptor beta chains follows, all from one sample in a study of technical replicates of blood from four donors. Libraries were prepared by immunoSEQ multiplex PCR; TCRdb keeps only in-frame clonotypes and omits some of them. The table shows roughly 68,000 clones, with roughly 92% occurring only once. The sample was T cells isolated from PBMCs. Every receptor here comes from a human donor in good health. Both conserved end residues are part of each CDR3. Fields, in order: D gene, V gene, clone size, J gene, CDR3 DNA, CDR3 protein. The D gene is left open where the match is weak. Size tells how often a clone was seen (once, few, many) or the class of an expanded clone, and some rows leave it out.

d_gene: NA
v_gene: TRBV13
abundance: NA
j_gene: TRBJ1-2
CDR3nt: TGTGCCAGCAGCTTAGGTCCAGGGAACTATGGCTACACCTTC
CDR3aa: CASSLGPGNYGYTF

d_gene: TRBD1
v_gene: TRBV7-2
abundance: NA
j_gene: TRBJ2-7
CDR3nt: TGTGCCAGCAGCCCGGGACAGGATTCCTACGAGCAGTACTTC
CDR3aa: CASSPGQDSYEQYF

d_gene: NA
v_gene: TRBV5-1
abundance: NA
j_gene: TRBJ2-5
CDR3nt: TGCGCCAGCAGCCGCCTCCCGGGAGAAGAGACCCAGTACTTC
CDR3aa: CASSRLPGEETQYF

d_gene: TRBD1
v_gene: TRBV10-3
abundance: NA
j_gene: TRBJ1-4
CDR3nt: TGTGCCATCAGCGGACAGGGAATTGGTGAAAAACTGTTTTTT
CDR3aa: CAISGQGIGEKLFF

d_gene: NA
v_gene: TRBV11-3
abundance: NA
j_gene: TRBJ1-4
CDR3nt: TGTGCCAGCAGCCCCACTTCGCTACGCGGGACTAATGAAAAACTGTTTTTT
CDR3aa: CASSPTSLRGTNEKLFF

d_gene: TRBD2
v_gene: TRBV15
abundance: once
j_gene: TRBJ2-7
CDR3nt: TGTGCCACCAGCAGGCTAGCGGGAGAAGCCTACGAGCAGTACTTC
CDR3aa: CATSRLAGEAYEQYF

d_gene: NA
v_gene: TRBV4-2
abundance: NA
j_gene: TRBJ1-1
CDR3nt: TGTGCCAGCGGCATAAACACTGAAGCTTTCTTT
CDR3aa: CASGINTEAFF

d_gene: NA
v_gene: TRBV28
abundance: NA
j_gene: TRBJ1-2
CDR3nt: TGTGCCAGCAGATCTATCAGCGGCGGCTACACCTTC
CDR3aa: CASRSISGGYTF

d_gene: TRBD1
v_gene: TRBV27
abundance: once
j_gene: TRBJ1-1
CDR3nt: TGTGCCAGCAGGACAGGGGGCGCAGGGAACACTGAAGCTTTCTTT
CDR3aa: CASRTGGAGNTEAFF

d_gene: TRBD1
v_gene: TRBV19
abundance: NA
j_gene: TRBJ2-5
CDR3nt: TGTGCCAGTAGTATATCGACAGGGCCAGAGACCCAGTACTTC
CDR3aa: CASSISTGPETQYF

d_gene: NA
v_gene: TRBV7-2
abundance: NA
j_gene: TRBJ1-5
CDR3nt: TGTGCCAGCAGCTTAGGCCAGGGGATGGGGCAGCCCCAGCATTTT
CDR3aa: CASSLGQGMGQPQHF

d_gene: NA
v_gene: TRBV6-1
abundance: NA
j_gene: TRBJ2-3
CDR3nt: TGTGCCAGCAGTCGAGGGGGAGATACGCAGTATTTT
CDR3aa: CASSRGGDTQYF

d_gene: NA
v_gene: TRBV2
abundance: few
j_gene: TRBJ1-1
CDR3nt: TGTGCCAGCAGTCCGCCCGCGGGGGGGAACACTGAAGCTTTCTTT
CDR3aa: CASSPPAGGNTEAFF

d_gene: NA
v_gene: TRBV7-9
abundance: NA
j_gene: TRBJ2-5
CDR3nt: TGTGCCAGCAGCCTCCTTTTAGAGACCCAGTACTTC
CDR3aa: CASSLLLETQYF

d_gene: TRBD2
v_gene: TRBV7-9
abundance: NA
j_gene: TRBJ2-3
CDR3nt: TGTGCCAGCAGCCCAAGCGGGAGCTATCCTAATACGCAGTATTTT
CDR3aa: CASSPSGSYPNTQYF

d_gene: TRBD1
v_gene: TRBV4-3
abundance: NA
j_gene: TRBJ2-2
CDR3nt: TGCGCCAGCAGACTGACAGGGGACGGGGAGCTGTTTTTT
CDR3aa: CASRLTGDGELFF

d_gene: TRBD1
v_gene: TRBV5-1
abundance: NA
j_gene: TRBJ2-5
CDR3nt: TGCGCCAGCAGCTTGCCCCAGGGGGCCGGTGAGACCCAGTACTTC
CDR3aa: CASSLPQGAGETQYF

d_gene: TRBD2
v_gene: TRBV7-6
abundance: NA
j_gene: TRBJ2-1
CDR3nt: TGTGCCAGCAGCTTAGCTAAGCGGGAGCACAATGAGCAGTTCTTC
CDR3aa: CASSLAKREHNEQFF

d_gene: TRBD2
v_gene: TRBV14
abundance: once
j_gene: TRBJ2-1
CDR3nt: TGTGCCAGCAGCCGAATGTACGAGTGGGAGGGCCGGGGCAATGAGCAGTTCTTC
CDR3aa: CASSRMYEWEGRGNEQFF

d_gene: NA
v_gene: TRBV27
abundance: NA
j_gene: TRBJ1-2
CDR3nt: TGTGCCAGCAGTTTGTTAGGGGGGGGTGGCTACACCTTC
CDR3aa: CASSLLGGGGYTF

d_gene: NA
v_gene: TRBV7-9
abundance: NA
j_gene: TRBJ2-7
CDR3nt: TGTGCCAGCAGCGTCGGGGGAGGGGGGGGCTACGAGCAGTACTTC
CDR3aa: CASSVGGGGGYEQYF

d_gene: NA
v_gene: TRBV20-1
abundance: NA
j_gene: TRBJ1-4
CDR3nt: TGCAGTGCTGCCCAGGAAAAACTGTTTTTT
CDR3aa: CSAAQEKLFF

d_gene: TRBD2
v_gene: TRBV6-4
abundance: once
j_gene: TRBJ2-3
CDR3nt: TGTGCCAGCAGTGAAAGGGAAGCGGGAGGCACAGATACGCAGTATTTT
CDR3aa: CASSEREAGGTDTQYF

d_gene: NA
v_gene: TRBV6-5
abundance: NA
j_gene: TRBJ1-1
CDR3nt: TGTGCCAGCAGTTACACAGGGAACACTGAAGCTTTCTTT
CDR3aa: CASSYTGNTEAFF

d_gene: NA
v_gene: TRBV4-1
abundance: NA
j_gene: TRBJ1-5
CDR3nt: TGCGCCAGCAGCCACCCGGAGCTGAGCAAGCCCCAGCATTTT
CDR3aa: CASSHPELSKPQHF